Here is one T cell receptor beta chain with its context. The data are from a study of blood T cell repertoires in COVID-19. The CDR3 spans 15 residues. Germline V gene lookup returns CDR1 SGHTA and CDR2 FQGTGA. Trimming removed 6 bases at V and 3 bases at J, with 17 bases between. Sequencing was performed with immunoSEQ multiplex PCR; in TCRdb, only in-frame clones are kept and a portion is missing. This table holds some 260,000 clones, 75% to 95% found once. This receptor was obtained from a woman aged 18-29 years who had recovered from COVID-19. The V call is TRBV7-3, the J call TRBJ1-1; D ambiguous. Sequenced sample: PBMCs or T cells enriched from blood (not recorded which). CDR3 coding DNA: TGTGCCAGCAGGAAGCGGGGTAGTTCGGACACTGAAGCTTTCTTT. Translated, it gives CASRKRGSSDTEAFF.